These T cell receptor beta chains were read from a single sample in a study of cytomegalovirus exposure and HLA in healthy donors. Libraries were prepared by immunoSEQ multiplex PCR; TCRdb keeps only in-frame clonotypes and omits some of them. Among over 95,000 clones listed, 70% to 80% were seen once. The sample comprised PBMCs. These receptors originate from a woman between 40 and 50 years old in good health and CMV-seropositive. Both conserved end residues are part of each CDR3. The D gene is left open where the match is weak. Clone size is stated in some rows and not others, as once, few, many or a class when expanded.

j_call d_call v_call clone_size cdr3_nt cdr3_aa
TRBJ1-2 TRBD1 TRBV2 - TGTGCCAGCACCGCCACCCGGACAGGAGGGTCTCAGGGCTACACCTTC CASTATRTGGSQGYTF
TRBJ2-1 - TRBV9 few TGTGCCAGCAGCTCCGGGGCGGTGGGTAGCGGACCACCGAATGAGCAGTTCTTC CASSSGAVGSGPPNEQFF
TRBJ1-2 TRBD1 TRBV18 - TGTGCCAGCTCACAGGGGACAGAATATGGCTACACCTTC CASSQGTEYGYTF
TRBJ1-1 - TRBV5-6 - TGTGCCAGCAGCTTGGCCCCGGACACTGAAGCTTTCTTT CASSLAPDTEAFF
TRBJ2-6 - TRBV5-1 - TGCGCCAGCAGGCCTCCTAGGCTCTCTGGGGCCAACGTCCTGACTTTC CASRPPRLSGANVLTF
TRBJ2-7 - TRBV9 - TGTGCCAGCAGCGTAGATCCTACAGGCACTGTATACGAGCAGTACTTC CASSVDPTGTVYEQYF
TRBJ2-3 - TRBV5-1 - TGCGCCAGCAGCTTGGCGCAGAACACAGATACGCAGTATTTT CASSLAQNTDTQYF
TRBJ1-2 - TRBV9 - TGTGCCAGCAGCGTAGATACAGGCCTTTATGGCTACACCTTC CASSVDTGLYGYTF
TRBJ2-2 - TRBV27 - TGTGCCAGCAGTTTAAACAGGAGACCCACCGGGGAGCTGTTTTTT CASSLNRRPTGELFF
TRBJ1-6 TRBD1 TRBV10-1 - TGCGCCAGCAGCTTGACAGGGGCAAATTCACCCCTCCACTTT CASSLTGANSPLHF
TRBJ2-3 TRBD2 TRBV5-1 - TGCGCCAGCAGCTTGGCCCCCAGCGGGGGAACGGCGGATACGCAGTATTTT CASSLAPSGGTADTQYF
TRBJ1-1 - TRBV19 once TGTGCCAGTAGTATAAAGGGGCTGAACACTGAAGCTTTCTTT CASSIKGLNTEAFF
TRBJ2-5 - TRBV2 few TGTGCCAGCAATTTGGGGGCAGGAGAGACCCAGTACTTC CASNLGAGETQYF
TRBJ1-1 - TRBV10-1 - TGCGCCAGCAGGGAAGCGTTGAACACTGAAGCTTTCTTT CASREALNTEAFF
TRBJ2-1 - TRBV7-9 - TGTGCCAGCAGGCCCCTTGGGGGGAATGAGCAGTTCTTC CASRPLGGNEQFF
TRBJ2-3 TRBD2 TRBV6-1 - TGTGCCAGCAGGCTACTAGCGGCTAGCACAGATACGCAGTATTTT CASRLLAASTDTQYF
TRBJ1-2 - TRBV5-1 - TGCGCCAGCAGCGCTACAGAATTCTATGGCTACACCTTC CASSATEFYGYTF
TRBJ1-6 TRBD1 TRBV19 - TGTGCCAGTAGTATATCTGGGACAGCGATTTCACCCCTCCACTTT CASSISGTAISPLHF
TRBJ1-1 - TRBV7-2 - TGTGCCAGCAGCTTACCAGCTTTAGGAGGGGCTTTCTTT CASSLPALGGAFF
TRBJ2-5 - TRBV25-1 - TGTGCCAGCAGTGAATATCACCGGGGAGAGACCCAGTACTTC CASSEYHRGETQYF
TRBJ1-2 - TRBV7-8 - TGTGCCAGCAGCTTAGTTAAGGGAGGGGGCTACACCTTC CASSLVKGGGYTF
TRBJ2-7 - TRBV10-3 - TGTGCCATCTCCCCTCATTCCGGAGGGACCACCTACGAGCAGTACTTC CAISPHSGGTTYEQYF
TRBJ1-5 - TRBV7-9 - TGTGCCAGCAGCTTATCGATGGGGGGTCAGCCCCAGCATTTT CASSLSMGGQPQHF
TRBJ2-3 - TRBV5-8 - TGTGCCAGCAGGTTCGCAGATACGCAGTATTTT CASRFADTQYF
TRBJ2-6 TRBD1 TRBV19 many TGTGCCAGTAGTATTTATAGCGCCGGGACAGGGTTTTCCGGGGCCAACGTCCTGACTTTC CASSIYSAGTGFSGANVLTF
TRBJ1-4 - TRBV7-2 - TGTGCCAGCAGCTTGTCGGGGTTCAATGAAAAACTGTTTTTT CASSLSGFNEKLFF
TRBJ2-3 - TRBV2 - TGTGCCAGCAGTGAACAGGGCACAGATACGCAGTATTTT CASSEQGTDTQYF
TRBJ2-1 - TRBV27 - TGTGCCAGCAGTTCCCAGGGGAGTACGTACAATGAGCAGTTCTTC CASSSQGSTYNEQFF
TRBJ1-4 TRBD1 TRBV6-6 few TGTGCCAGCAGTACCCCTCAGGGGGTGGGCGAAAAACTGTTTTTT CASSTPQGVGEKLFF
TRBJ2-2 TRBD1 TRBV6-1 - TGTGCCAGCAGTGGTACAGGGGCCGCCGGGGAGCTGTTTTTT CASSGTGAAGELFF
TRBJ2-7 - TRBV7-9 - TGTGCCAGCAGCCCCCGGGACTCAAGCTCCTACGAGCAGTACTTC CASSPRDSSSYEQYF
TRBJ1-5 - TRBV2 once TGTGCCAGCAGTGATGTCGCGGCCTATCAGCCCCAGCATTTT CASSDVAAYQPQHF
TRBJ1-1 - TRBV4-1 - TGCGCCAGCAGCCCAGGACTTGTTAACACTGAAGCTTTCTTT CASSPGLVNTEAFF
TRBJ1-6 TRBD1 TRBV6-1 - TGTGCCAGCGGACAGGGCTATTCACCCCTCCACTTT CASGQGYSPLHF
TRBJ2-3 - TRBV19 - TGTGCCAGTAGTATGGCGGGAGATACGCAGTATTTT CASSMAGDTQYF
TRBJ2-2 TRBD1 TRBV5-4 - TGTGCCAGCAGCGGTGGGACAGGGATCGCCGGGGAGCTGTTTTTT CASSGGTGIAGELFF
TRBJ2-2 - TRBV2 - TGTGCCAGCAGTGAAGCACCAACAGGGAGCGGGGAGCTGTTTTTT CASSEAPTGSGELFF
TRBJ1-6 TRBD1 TRBV7-6 few TGTGCCAGCAGCTTAGGACAGGGGGCGCATTCACCCCTCCACTTT CASSLGQGAHSPLHF
TRBJ2-5 TRBD2 TRBV2 - TGTGCCAGCGCCAAGCGGGGGGGCGGGGAGACCCAGTACTTC CASAKRGGGETQYF
TRBJ1-4 - TRBV27 - TGTGCCAGCAGTTTAACGGCAGGCAGTGAAAAACTGTTTTTT CASSLTAGSEKLFF
TRBJ1-2 - TRBV13 - TGTGCCAGCAGCGTGCCGGGGGGCGATCGTAGTGGCTACACCTTC CASSVPGGDRSGYTF